These 31 T cell receptor beta chains were sequenced from one sample in a study of T cells in localized non-small cell lung cancer (dated by TCRdb to between 2020 and 2021). Library generation was performed with the immunoSEQ multiplex PCR assay. As stored in TCRdb, this immuneACCESS dataset retains in-frame rearrangements with V and J assigned. A fraction of the clones does not appear; measured against another copy, unresolved V genes explain less than half of the discrepancy, and the remainder lacks a known reason. Counted in this sample were tens of thousands of clones; roughly 90% of them appeared once. In total, the top ten clones hold about 3.9% of the sample. Sample: peripheral blood, taken before any cancer treatment. Receptor source: a man aged 35 to 69 with stage I lung adenocarcinoma.

J is TRBJ2-3 and V is TRBV27; D ambiguous. This CDR3 is built from 16 residues. Germline CDR1 MNHEY, CDR2 SMNVEV (reference sequence). Trimming cost V 2 bases and J 3 bases, with 15 bases left between them. Here the CDR3 DNA reads TGTGCCAGCAGTTTACTTCGGGCAGATAGGACAGATACGCAGTATTTT. This gives the protein CASSLLRADRTDTQYF.

The chain links TRBV5-5 to TRBJ1-4, with 8 bases matching TRBD1. CDR1 and CDR2 from the germline V gene are SGHKS and YYEKEE (reference sequence). The V and J ends lost 4 bases and 4 bases, in that order; junction bases with no gene match: 9. This CDR3 comprises 16 residues. For the CDR3, the DNA is TGTGCCAGCAGCCACCGCACAGGGGGGAATAATGAAAAACTGTTTTTT. Protein: CASSHRTGGNNEKLFF.

The rearrangement joins TRBV14 to TRBJ1-3; D unresolved. The CDR3 is 12 residues long. The V gene lost 6 bases and the J gene lost 4 bases, with 7 bases spanning the gap. CDR1 is SGHDN and CDR2 is FVKESK in the germline V gene. Here the CDR3 reads CASSDPGNTIYF. In DNA form, the CDR3 reads TGTGCCAGCAGTGACCCGGGAAACACCATATATTTT.

The rearrangement joins TRBV10-1 to TRBJ1-1; D not resolved. CDR1 and CDR2 from the germline V gene are WNHNN and SYGVQD (reference sequence). The CDR3 totals 13 residues. V lost 4 bases to trimming and J lost 3 bases, with 9 bases between them. Written as DNA, the CDR3 is TGCGCCAGCAGTGTGGACGGATACACTGAAGCTTTCTTT. This codes for CASSVDGYTEAFF.

V gene TRBV11-2 combines with J gene TRBJ2-6; possible D gene TRBD1, 6 bases. Trimming shortened V by 6 bases and J by 4 bases, and 10 bases separated the two germline ends. The CDR3 length is 14 residues. Germline lookup yields CDR1 SGHAT and CDR2 FQNNGV. CDR3 amino acids: CASRNREGANVLTF. CDR3 nucleotides: TGTGCCAGCAGAAACAGGGAGGGGGCCAACGTCCTGACTTTC.

The chain is built from TRBV6-1 and TRBJ1-2; no clear D. Germline V gene lookup returns CDR1 MNHNS and CDR2 SASEGT. V lost 2 bases and J lost 9, with 16 bases in between. The CDR3 runs 14 residues. The CDR3 DNA reads as TGTGCCAGCAGTGAATCGGGTTGGCAGGCTAGCTACACCTTC. This gives the protein CASSESGWQASYTF.

This clone was seen only a few times. J is TRBJ1-6 and V is TRBV25-1; D is ambiguous. Per the germline V gene, CDR1 is MGHDK and CDR2 is SYGVNS. The CDR3 is 13 residues long. V was pared by 4 bases and J by 8 bases, with 9 bases between. CDR3 coding DNA: TGTGCCAGCAGTGGGTTTACGGATTCACCCCTCCACTTT. Protein product: CASSGFTDSPLHF.

The CDR3 nucleotides are TGTGCCAGCAGCTTAGTCCGCCAGAGCTCCTACAATGAGCAGTTCTTC. Its protein is CASSLVRQSSYNEQFF. The V call is TRBV13, the J call TRBJ2-1; D gene uncertain. CDR1 is PRHDT, CDR2 FYEKMQ, per germline (reference sequence). Trimming left V 1 base short and J 0 bases short, with 10 bases between. This CDR3 spans 16 amino acids. The full variable domain, its missing parts supplied by reference TRBV13 and TRBJ2-1, is AAGVIQSPRHLIKEKRETATLKCYPIPRHDTVYWYQQGPGQDPQFLISFYEKMQSDKGSIPDRFSAQQFSDYHSELNMSSLELGDSALYFCASSLVRQSSYNEQFFGPGTRLTVL.

With respect to this clone: Other DNA sequences in the same sample also yield this CDR3. The V gene is TRBV11-2, the J gene TRBJ2-7; D perhaps matches TRBD2 (5 bases). The CDR3 sequence is 13 residues long. The germline CDR1 and CDR2 sequences are SGHAT and FQNNGV. Trimming removed 1 base from V and 3 bases from J, with 7 bases in between. The chain's CDR3 is CASSLGGGYEQYF. CDR3 in DNA: TGTGCCAGCAGCTTAGGAGGAGGCTACGAGCAGTACTTC.

The chain uses TRBV13 and TRBJ2-5; D not certain. The CDR3 contains 16 residues. V was clipped by 5 bases and J by 2 bases, with 18 bases between them. Per the germline V gene, CDR1 is PRHDT and CDR2 is FYEKMQ (reference sequence). The CDR3 region has the DNA TGTGCCAGCAGCCCTCGCAGCCGACAATCTCAAGAGACCCAGTACTTC. Residues: CASSPRSRQSQETQYF.

The V and J genes are TRBV21-1 and TRBJ1-2. TRBV21-1 is flagged as a pseudogene. The CDR3 runs 13 residues. The CDR3, as DNA: TGTGCCACCTCGACTCTCCCTAACTATGGCTACACCTTC. Residues: CATSTLPNYGYTF.

This clone was seen only once. V usage is TRBV6-1 and J usage is TRBJ2-3; 8 nucleotides line up with TRBD2. J was trimmed by 1 base and V by 4 bases; bases with no gene match: 7. The CDR3 is made up of 16 amino acids. Germline CDR1 reads MNHNS; CDR2 reads SASEGT. The DNA of the CDR3 is TGTGCCAGCAGTGTGCGGGGGGTATTGGGCACAGATACGCAGTATTTT. It encodes CASSVRGVLGTDTQYF.

Notes on this clone: Sequence at one end of the junction differs from germline and may be a read error. The V gene is TRBV9, the J gene TRBJ2-2; D possibly corresponds to TRBD1 (7 bases). The CDR3 spans 16 residues. From germline, CDR1 is SGDLS and CDR2 YYNGEE. CDR3 in amino acids: CASSAGGTANTGEPFF. CDR3 nucleotide sequence: TGTGCCAGCAGCGCAGGCGGGACAGCCAACACCGGGGAGCCGTTTTTT.

The rearrangement joins TRBV9 to TRBJ2-5; TRBD1 agrees at 11 bases. J was trimmed by 5 bases and V by 2 bases; bases with no gene match: 8. The CDR3 spans 16 residues. Germline-derived CDR1 and CDR2 are SGDLS and YYNGEE. CDR3 sequence (DNA): TGTGCCAGCAGCGTCCGGGACAGGGGGTTGTGGGAGACCCAGTACTTC. The encoded protein is CASSVRDRGLWETQYF.

This chain joins TRBV29-1 and TRBJ1-4, with unresolved D. The CDR3 is 13 residues long. Germline CDR1 SQVTM, CDR2 ANQGSEA. The V gene lost 6 bases and the J gene lost 7 bases, with 15 bases spanning the gap. Here the CDR3 reads CSVGQGSSEKLFF. CDR3 coding DNA: TGCAGCGTGGGCCAAGGTTCGTCTGAAAAACTGTTTTTT.

V usage is TRBV6-5 and J usage is TRBJ1-5; D not resolved. The V gene's germline CDR1 is MNHEY and CDR2 SVGAGI. The V and J ends lost 0 bases and 4 bases respectively, with 7 bases between them. This CDR3 is 14 amino acids long. CDR3 residues: CASSYSLDNQPQHF. CDR3 DNA sequence: TGTGCCAGCAGTTACTCGTTAGATAATCAGCCCCAGCATTTT.

The gene calls are TRBV7-2 and TRBJ1-6, with TRBD1 matching over 12 bases. The CDR3 consists of 15 residues. The J segment lost 14 bases and the V segment lost 4 bases, leaving 9 bases of the junction unmatched. Germline V gene lookup returns CDR1 SGHTA and CDR2 FQGNSA. In nucleotides, the CDR3 is TGTGCCAGCAGCTCGGGACAGGGGGCAGGAGTAACCCTCCACTTT. This sequence encodes CASSSGQGAGVTLHF. Filled out from reference TRBV7-2 and TRBJ1-6, the complete variable domain reads GAGVSQSPSNKVTEKGKDVELRCDPISGHTALYWYRQSLGQGLEFLIYFQGNSAPDKSGLPSDRFSAERTGGSVSTLTIQRTQQEDSAVYLCASSSGQGAGVTLHFGNGTRLTVT.

This rearrangement joins TRBV19 to TRBJ1-1; D uncertain. From germline, CDR1 is LNHDA and CDR2 SQIVND (reference sequence). This CDR3 comprises 15 residues. V lost 2 bases to trimming and J lost 1 base, with 11 bases between them. Here the CDR3 DNA reads TGTGCCAGTAGTATATCTCTAAGTGGGAACACTGAAGCTTTCTTT. This codes for CASSISLSGNTEAFF.

The CDR3 sequence is CASRSRRGGNQPQHF. The CDR3 DNA reads TGTGCCAGCAGATCCCGCCGGGGGGGCAATCAGCCCCAGCATTTT. The rearrangement links TRBV2 to TRBJ1-5; TRBD1 is a possible D gene (5 bases). This CDR3 contains 15 residues. V was trimmed by 6 bases and J by 2 bases, leaving 14 bases between them. Germline CDR1 reads SNHLY; CDR2 reads FYNNEI.

The chain links TRBV7-2 to TRBJ1-1, with 9 bases that match TRBD1. Germline assignment: CDR1 SGHTA and CDR2 FQGNSA. The CDR3 totals 15 residues. V trimming: 1 base; J trimming: 7 bases; junction bases outside the gene matches: 7. CDR3 nucleotides: TGTGCCAGCAGCTTAGTGCTACAGGGGGCCCGTGAAGCTTTCTTT. It specifies CASSLVLQGAREAFF.

V and J are TRBV6-5 and TRBJ1-5; D unclear. Trimming removed 4 bases from V and 3 bases from J, with 10 bases in between. The CDR3 runs 14 residues. Per the germline V gene, CDR1 is MNHEY and CDR2 is SVGAGI. CDR3: CASSSGGNNQPQHF. The CDR3 region has the DNA TGTGCCAGCAGTTCTGGTGGGAACAATCAGCCCCAGCATTTT.

The chain combines TRBV30 with TRBJ2-7; D is undetermined. This CDR3 has 13 amino acids. The V gene lost 5 bases and the J gene lost 6 bases, with 17 bases spanning the gap. Germline lookup yields CDR1 GTSNPN and CDR2 SVGIG (reference sequence). The CDR3 spells CAWALTRVSEQYF. In DNA form, the CDR3 reads TGTGCCTGGGCTCTGACACGGGTCTCCGAGCAGTACTTC.

The chain links TRBV10-3 to TRBJ1-1; 8 bases agree with TRBD1. V shed 8 bases, J shed 3 bases, and the junction held 14 bases outside the gene matches. Germline V gives CDR1 ENHRY, CDR2 SYGVKD. The CDR3 is made up of 16 amino acids. The CDR3 spells CAIAFGQGNRHTEAFF. The CDR3 bases are TGTGCCATCGCGTTCGGACAGGGCAACAGGCACACTGAAGCTTTCTTT.

V usage is TRBV9 and J usage is TRBJ1-6, with D unresolved. The CDR3 covers 14 residues. Deletions cut 0 bases from V and 7 bases from J, with 8 bases between. Germline V gives CDR1 SGDLS, CDR2 YYNGEE. The CDR3 here is CASSVVAANSPLHF. DNA for the CDR3: TGTGCCAGCAGCGTAGTGGCCGCAAATTCACCCCTCCACTTT. The whole variable domain, remainder taken from reference TRBV9 and TRBJ1-6, is DSGVTQTPKHLITATGQRVTLRCSPRSGDLSVYWYQQSLDQGLQFLIQYYNGEERAKGNILERFSAQQFPDLHSELNLSSLELGDSALYFCASSVVAANSPLHFGNGTRLTVT.

V gene TRBV5-6 combines with J gene TRBJ2-7; the match to TRBD1 covers 9 bases. The CDR3 consists of 15 residues. Losses at the gene ends were 4 bases for V and 0 bases for J; bases not matched to a gene: 5. Germline lookup yields CDR1 SGHDT and CDR2 YYEEEE. The CDR3 is CASSPGTGNSYEQYF. For the CDR3, the DNA is TGTGCCAGCAGCCCCGGGACAGGGAACTCCTACGAGCAGTACTTC.

This chain connects TRBV6-5 to TRBJ2-1, with D possibly being TRBD2 (5 bases). The germline gives CDR1 MNHEY, CDR2 SVGAGI. Deletions cut 2 bases from V and 8 bases from J, with 16 bases between. The CDR3 has 15 amino acids. CDR3 region: CASSYRRHRGDEQFF. CDR3 DNA sequence: TGTGCCAGCAGTTACAGGAGGCACCGTGGCGATGAGCAGTTCTTC.

The V and J genes are TRBV11-2 and TRBJ1-1; a possible D gene is TRBD1 (6 bases). Trimming took off 5 bases at V and 1 base at J, with 8 bases between the two ends. Germline-derived CDR1 and CDR2 are SGHAT and FQNNGV. The CDR3 is made up of 13 amino acids. Here the CDR3 DNA reads TGTGCCAGCAGCGCGACAGGGAACACTGAAGCTTTCTTT. This translates into CASSATGNTEAFF.

The V and J genes are TRBV5-5 and TRBJ1-2; D is undetermined. The CDR3 is 12 residues long. Trimming cost V 3 bases and J 5 bases, with 8 bases left between them. In germline, CDR1 is SGHKS, CDR2 YYEKEE (reference sequence). The CDR3 loop reads CASSSDVYGYTF. As DNA, the CDR3 is TGTGCCAGCAGCTCGGACGTTTATGGCTACACCTTC.

The chain employs TRBV18 and TRBJ2-3; TRBD2 matches 10 bases. The length of the CDR3 is 15 residues. V lost 5 bases and J lost 4; bases outside the gene matches: 6. The germline gives CDR1 KGHSH, CDR2 LQKENI. This CDR3 reads CASSKTAGGADTQYF. CDR3 coding DNA: TGTGCCAGCTCAAAGACAGCGGGAGGGGCAGATACGCAGTATTTT.

This sequence joins TRBV7-9 and TRBJ2-7; perhaps TRBD2 as D (5 bases). V lost 1 base to trimming and J lost 9 bases, with 13 bases between them. The germline V gene has CDR1 SEHNR and CDR2 FQNEAQ (reference sequence). The CDR3 runs to 13 residues. The CDR3 loop reads CASSLEGAGGQYF. The DNA for the CDR3 is TGTGCCAGCAGCTTAGAGGGAGCAGGTGGGCAGTACTTC.

This clone has only a few counts. The rearrangement uses TRBV10-3 and TRBJ1-2; a possible D gene is TRBD1 (6 bases). CDR1 ENHRY and CDR2 SYGVKD come from the germline V gene. The V gene lost 11 bases and the J gene lost 2 bases, with 15 bases spanning the gap. The CDR3 spans 13 residues. The CDR3 here is CASGSGGNYGYTF. The CDR3 DNA reads as TGTGCCTCCGGTTCGGGGGGCAACTATGGCTACACCTTC.